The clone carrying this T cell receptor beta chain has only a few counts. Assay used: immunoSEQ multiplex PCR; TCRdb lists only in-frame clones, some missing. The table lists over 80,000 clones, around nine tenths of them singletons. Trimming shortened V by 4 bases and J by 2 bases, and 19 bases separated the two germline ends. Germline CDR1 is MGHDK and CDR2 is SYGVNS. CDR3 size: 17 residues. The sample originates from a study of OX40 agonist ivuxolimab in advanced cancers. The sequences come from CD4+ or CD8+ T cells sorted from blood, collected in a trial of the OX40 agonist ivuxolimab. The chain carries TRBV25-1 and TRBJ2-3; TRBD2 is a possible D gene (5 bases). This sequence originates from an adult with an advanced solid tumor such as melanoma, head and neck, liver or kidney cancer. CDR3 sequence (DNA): TGTGCCAGCAGTGGTTCAGGACTTCTATTTTTCACAGATACGCAGTATTTT. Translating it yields CASSGSGLLFFTDTQYF.